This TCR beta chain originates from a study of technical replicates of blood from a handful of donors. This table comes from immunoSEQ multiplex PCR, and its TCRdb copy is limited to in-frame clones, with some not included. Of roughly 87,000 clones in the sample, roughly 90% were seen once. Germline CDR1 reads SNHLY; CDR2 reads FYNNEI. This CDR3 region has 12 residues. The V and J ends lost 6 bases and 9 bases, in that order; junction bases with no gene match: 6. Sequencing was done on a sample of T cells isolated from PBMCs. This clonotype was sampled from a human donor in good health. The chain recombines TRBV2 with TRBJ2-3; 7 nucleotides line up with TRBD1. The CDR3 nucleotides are TGTGCCAGCAGGGAGACAGGGACCACGCAGTATTTT. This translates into CASRETGTTQYF.